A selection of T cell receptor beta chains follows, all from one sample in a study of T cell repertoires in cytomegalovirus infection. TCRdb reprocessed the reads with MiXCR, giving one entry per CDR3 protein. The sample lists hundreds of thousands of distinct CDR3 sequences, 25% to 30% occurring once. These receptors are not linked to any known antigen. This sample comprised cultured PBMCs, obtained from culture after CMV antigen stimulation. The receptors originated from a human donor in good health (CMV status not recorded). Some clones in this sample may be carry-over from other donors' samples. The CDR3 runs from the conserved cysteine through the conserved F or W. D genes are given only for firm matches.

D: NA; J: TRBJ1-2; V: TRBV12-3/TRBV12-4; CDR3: CASSRETVFYGYTF
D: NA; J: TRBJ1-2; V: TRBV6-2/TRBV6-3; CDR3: CASSYSDSYGYTF
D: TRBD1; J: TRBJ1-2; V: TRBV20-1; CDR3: CSASRQGGRGYTF
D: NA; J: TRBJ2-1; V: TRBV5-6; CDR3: CASSSSQSYNEQFF
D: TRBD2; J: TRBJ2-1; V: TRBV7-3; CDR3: CASSLIVRGGGGGQFF
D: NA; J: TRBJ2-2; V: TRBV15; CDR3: CATSPTLVDVPISTGELFF
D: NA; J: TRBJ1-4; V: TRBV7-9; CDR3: CASSFDSFNEKLFF
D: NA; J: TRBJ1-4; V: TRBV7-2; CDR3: CASSPEGGRVEKLFF
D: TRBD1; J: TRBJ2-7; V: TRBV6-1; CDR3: CASKIAGTGNIEQYF
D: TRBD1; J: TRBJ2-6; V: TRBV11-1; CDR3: CASSLDRDRSLTF
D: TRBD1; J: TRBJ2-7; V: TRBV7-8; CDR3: CASSLVSGQGIHEQYF
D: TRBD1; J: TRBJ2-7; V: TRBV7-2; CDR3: CASSTFTTGNEQYF
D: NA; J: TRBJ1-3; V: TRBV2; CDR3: CASSRAGTGNTIYF
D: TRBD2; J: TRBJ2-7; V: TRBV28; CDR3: CASSRTGLSGRGYEQYF
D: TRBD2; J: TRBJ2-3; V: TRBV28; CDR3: CASEPSGSTDTQYF
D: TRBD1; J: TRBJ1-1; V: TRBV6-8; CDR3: CASSLYPGQLNTEAFF
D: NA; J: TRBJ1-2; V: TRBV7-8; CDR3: CASSLGDYRAKDYGYTF
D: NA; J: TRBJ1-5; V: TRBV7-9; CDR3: CASSSGTANNQPQHF
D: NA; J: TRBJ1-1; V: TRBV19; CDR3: CASSSRGLGTEAFF
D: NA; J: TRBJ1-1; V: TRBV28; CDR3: CASSLFAGMNTEAFF
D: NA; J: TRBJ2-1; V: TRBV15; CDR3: CATSRGSGSRRSYNEQFF
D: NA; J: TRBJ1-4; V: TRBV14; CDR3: CASSPRSSTNEKLFF
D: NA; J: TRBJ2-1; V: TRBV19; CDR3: CASSILERDYNEQFF